This T cell receptor beta chain originates from a study of shared clonotypes between healthy human individuals. The overall study: The donor group consisted of two women and a few men, aged 18 to 49. Study-level results: Generally, estimated richness proved larger in naive subsets than it did in memory subsets.

Here immunoSEQ multiplex PCR was the method, and the copy in TCRdb shows in-frame clones only, minus some. Of 1,400,000 or so clones in the sample, just under 99% were seen once. The trim removed 3 bases at V and 2 bases at J, leaving 4 bases unmatched. The CDR3 spans 15 residues. Germline V gene data show CDR1 as ENHRY and CDR2 as SYGVKD. Of note for this clone: Its antigen is undetermined.

The clonotype was recovered from a man aged 25 to 40 in good health. Material: naive CD4+ T cells sorted from blood. The subset here: CD45RA+ positively selected. The chain joins TRBV10-3 to TRBJ2-3, with 8 bases identical to TRBD1. CDR3 coding DNA: TGTGCCATCAGTGACGGACAGGGTTTCACAGATACGCAGTATTTT. It is translated as CAISDGQGFTDTQYF.